This record concerns one T cell receptor beta chain sequence. TCRdb keeps only in-frame clones here, not all; method: immunoSEQ multiplex PCR. The table shows 200,000 to 300,000 clones, with around four fifths occurring only once. This entry comes from a study of blood T cell repertoires in COVID-19. Study details: PBMCs, B-cell-depleted T cells, or T cells provided the cDNA or gDNA that made up the material.

This CDR3 has 15 amino acids. V shed 4 bases and J 2 bases; nucleotides not matched to a gene: 6. CDR1 is MDHEN, CDR2 SYDVKM, per germline. Sequencing was performed on peripheral blood. The TCR comes from a man in his fifties with acute or convalescent COVID-19. This rearrangement joins TRBV28 to TRBJ2-3; 7 bases line up with TRBD2. This CDR3 reads CASSSRLALTDTQYF. Here the CDR3 DNA reads TGTGCCAGCAGTTCAAGACTAGCTCTCACAGATACGCAGTATTTT.